The 17 T cell receptor beta chains reported below all come from one sample, sequenced in a study of T cell changes during pregnancy in multiple sclerosis. Clones were read by immunoSEQ multiplex PCR, and TCRdb kept only the in-frame ones, dropping some. The sample comprises 80,000 to 130,000 clones, approximately 94% of which are singletons, and around 0.9% rests with the top ten. Source: peripheral blood, taken before pregnancy. The receptors here all came from a female donor with multiple sclerosis, enrolled in a pregnancy study.

The J gene is TRBJ2-7, the V gene TRBV28, with 8 bases lining up with TRBD1. This CDR3 is built from 14 residues. Germline lookup yields CDR1 MDHEN and CDR2 SYDVKM. With V trimmed by 5 bases and J by 0 bases, 3 bases remained unmatched. The CDR3 DNA sequence: TGTGCCAGCAGTCGCGACAGGGGCTCCTACGAGCAGTACTTC. Encoded protein: CASSRDRGSYEQYF.

The CDR3 DNA is TGCGCCAGCAGTAGCGAGCGGGAGGGCAATGAGCAGTTCTTC. Translated: CASSSEREGNEQFF. The chain has TRBV10-2 and TRBJ2-1; TRBD2 agrees at 10 bases. The CDR3 is 14 amino acids. V shed 5 bases, J shed 6 bases, and the junction held 4 bases outside the gene matches. Germline loops: CDR1 WSHSY, CDR2 SAAADI.

The chain joins TRBV4-3 to TRBJ2-3; D may be TRBD2 (5 bases). The germline V gene has CDR1 LGHNA and CDR2 YSLEER. The CDR3 contains 17 residues. The V end lost 0 bases, the J end lost 2 bases, and 15 bases lay between the germline ends. The CDR3 sequence is CASSQDSPSGYTDTQYF. DNA for the CDR3: TGCGCCAGCAGCCAAGATTCGCCCAGCGGATACACAGATACGCAGTATTTT.

The rearrangement joins TRBV28 to TRBJ2-5; D is perhaps TRBD2 (5 bases). Germline-derived CDR1 and CDR2 are MDHEN and SYDVKM. Trimming removed 2 bases at V and 3 bases at J, with 22 bases between. This CDR3 region has 18 residues. The CDR3 DNA sequence: TGTGCCAGCAGTTTACCCCTCAGTCTAGCCGGATACAAAGAGACCCAGTACTTC. Translating gives CASSLPLSLAGYKETQYF.

The chain couples TRBV4-3 to TRBJ2-5, with a weak D call TRBD1 (5 bases). V gave up 1 base and J gave up 5 bases, with 11 bases separating them. The V gene's germline CDR1 is LGHNA and CDR2 YSLEER. The CDR3 contains 14 residues. The CDR3 here is CASSQVGVRETQYF. In DNA form, the CDR3 reads TGCGCCAGCAGCCAAGTAGGGGTTCGGGAGACCCAGTACTTC.

The chain has TRBV4-3 and TRBJ2-7; D unclear. Germline V gives CDR1 LGHNA, CDR2 YSLEER. Trimming shortened V by 2 bases and J by 3 bases, and 8 bases separated the two germline ends. The CDR3 totals 13 residues. The CDR3 sequence is CASSQRQDYEQYF. DNA for the CDR3: TGCGCCAGCAGCCAAAGACAAGACTACGAGCAGTACTTC.

The chain couples TRBV6-5 to TRBJ2-7; 7 nucleotides line up with TRBD2. CDR3 length: 15 amino acids. Unmatched junction bases numbered 5, after V lost 2 bases and J lost 1 base. The germline V gene has CDR1 MNHEY and CDR2 SVGAGI. The CDR3 loop is CASSYGGGGSYEQYF. The CDR3 bases are TGTGCCAGCAGTTACGGTGGGGGGGGATCCTACGAGCAGTACTTC.

The chain recombines TRBV6-1 with TRBJ2-3, with 9 bases fitting TRBD2. This CDR3 is 19 amino acids long. CDR1 and CDR2 (germline): MNHNS, SASEGT. Trimming cost V 4 bases and J 2 bases; bases outside gene matches: 16. Here the CDR3 reads CASSGKTSGPAGITDTQYF. In DNA form, the CDR3 reads TGTGCCAGCAGTGGAAAAACTAGCGGGCCAGCTGGGATCACAGATACGCAGTATTTT.

The table lists this clone with a few counts. The gene calls are TRBV7-3 and TRBJ2-7, with 8 bases that match TRBD1. Looked up from germline, CDR1 is SGHTA and CDR2 is FQGTGA. V gave up 5 bases and J gave up 2 bases; unmatched junction bases: 8. The CDR3 is 15 residues long. CDR3 in DNA: TGTGCCAGCAGCAGAGGACAGGGACCAGCCTACGAGCAGTACTTC. Encoded protein: CASSRGQGPAYEQYF.

The gene calls are TRBV7-6 and TRBJ1-1; 8 bases are shared with TRBD1. The CDR3 is 14 residues long. The ends lost 3 bases at V and 5 bases at J; junction bases unmatched: 5. CDR1 and CDR2 from the germline V gene are SGHVS and FNYEAQ. CDR3 DNA sequence: TGTGCCAGCAGCTTGTTAACAGGGGGGACTGAAGCTTTCTTT. Translation gives CASSLLTGGTEAFF.

This clone has only one observation. The rearrangement links TRBV5-4 to TRBJ2-5; a weak D match, TRBD1 (6 bases). There are 13 residues in the CDR3. Trimming removed 4 bases at V and 2 bases at J, with 9 bases between. The V gene's germline CDR1 is SGHNT and CDR2 YYREEE (reference sequence). This CDR3 reads CASSRDTQETQYF. CDR3 coding DNA: TGTGCCAGCAGCCGGGACACTCAAGAGACCCAGTACTTC.

There are a few counts of this clone. V is TRBV2 and J is TRBJ1-1; TRBD1 agrees at 8 bases. Germline trimming cut 1 base from V and 0 bases from J; bases unmatched to any gene: 10. The CDR3 has 18 residues. The germline gives CDR1 SNHLY, CDR2 FYNNEI. CDR3 sequence (DNA): TGTGCCAGCAGTGAAGGCCCAGGGGGCGAACTCATGAACACTGAAGCTTTCTTT. Its protein is CASSEGPGGELMNTEAFF.

V is TRBV2 and J is TRBJ1-2; D not resolved. Trimming pared 6 bases from V and 4 bases from J, leaving 12 bases between. CDR3 length equals 13 residues. The germline CDR1 and CDR2 sequences are SNHLY and FYNNEI. CDR3 sequence reads: CASSQVTGYGYTF. CDR3 coding DNA: TGTGCCAGCAGCCAGGTGACCGGCTATGGCTACACCTTC.

This rearrangement joins TRBV2 to TRBJ2-1; 13 bases align to TRBD2. The CDR3 extends over 14 amino acids. Germline V lookup: CDR1 SNHLY, CDR2 FYNNEI. The J segment lost 9 bases and the V segment lost 8 bases, leaving 7 bases of the junction unmatched. In nucleotides, the CDR3 is TGTGCCAGCGGAGGACTAGCGGGAGTCAGTGAGCAGTTCTTC. Protein sequence: CASGGLAGVSEQFF.

This clone was counted a few times. The chain couples TRBV23-1 to TRBJ1-5; D gene unclear. TRBV23-1 carries the ORF label, with uncertain function. V was pared by 4 bases and J by 5 bases, with 15 bases between. The CDR3 is made up of 15 amino acids. The CDR3 nucleotides are TGCGCCAGCAGTCCCGCACGGACTGCGTATCAGCCCCAGCATTTT. Its protein is CASSPARTAYQPQHF.

The V call is TRBV19, the J call TRBJ1-1; D not resolved. This CDR3 comprises 13 residues. Trimming stripped 8 bases from V and 0 bases from J, with 10 bases between. The germline V gene has CDR1 LNHDA and CDR2 SQIVND (reference sequence). CDR3 coding DNA: TGTGCCAGTGCAGACACGATGAACACTGAAGCTTTCTTT. Its protein is CASADTMNTEAFF.

The V gene is TRBV18, the J gene TRBJ1-1; TRBD1 matches 7 bases. This CDR3 is 14 amino acids long. V lost 5 bases and J lost 5; bases outside the gene matches: 8. Germline V lookup: CDR1 KGHSH, CDR2 LQKENI. The CDR3 spells CASSTKQGSTEAFF. Written as DNA, the CDR3 is TGTGCCAGCTCAACGAAACAGGGGAGTACTGAAGCTTTCTTT.